The 22 T cell receptor beta chains in this list originate from one sample, sequenced in a study of T cells in Graves' hyperthyroidism and ophthalmopathy. RNA transcripts yielded amplified TCR beta CDR3 regions. HTBI primers drove first-round RT-PCR of the TCR CDR3. Each CDR3 protein is one row after TCRdb ran MiXCR on the multiplex PCR reads. Here the sample spans around 340,000 distinct CDR3 sequences, 21% being singletons. The sequencing sample was made of blood. The receptors here all came from a woman aged 45-65 years with Graves' hyperthyroidism.

This clonotype was counted ten times or more. This chain connects TRBV20-1 to TRBJ1-1; 7 bases agree with TRBD1. V was pared by 2 bases and J by 0 bases, with 12 bases of the junction left unmatched. This CDR3 has 17 amino acids. CDR1 is DFQATT and CDR2 is SNEGSKA in the germline V gene (reference sequence). CDR3 loop: CSARRVGGRGMNTEAFF. DNA for the CDR3: TGCAGTGCTAGAAGGGTCGGGGGCAGGGGGATGAACACTGAAGCTTTCTTT.

The CDR3 loop reads CSAGGGGDDYGYTF. The CDR3 bases are TGCAGCGCGGGGGGGGGGGGCGATGACTATGGCTACACCTTC. The chain is built from TRBV29-1 and TRBJ1-2; possible D gene TRBD1, 6 bases. The V end lost 7 bases, the J end lost 3 bases, and 18 bases lay between the germline ends. Germline V lookup: CDR1 SQVTM, CDR2 ANQGSEA. There are 14 residues in the CDR3.

This clonotype has just a few counts. The rearrangement joins TRBV5-6 to TRBJ1-2; the D gene is possibly TRBD1 (5 bases). Trimming shortened V by 4 bases and J by 0 bases, and 19 bases separated the two germline ends. The length of the CDR3 is 17 residues. The germline CDR1 and CDR2 sequences are SGHDT and YYEEEE. In DNA, the CDR3 is TGTGCCAGCAGCCCCCTGTACGGGGGTACAGCTAACTATGGCTACACCTTC. Amino acids: CASSPLYGGTANYGYTF.

Ten or more counts support this clonotype. The chain's CDR3 is CSASVRAGSPLHF. The CDR3 coding sequence is TGCAGTGCTAGTGTCAGGGCAGGATCACCCCTCCACTTT. The rearrangement links TRBV20-1 to TRBJ1-6; maybe TRBD1 (5 bases). Germline-derived CDR1 and CDR2 are DFQATT and SNEGSKA (reference sequence). V was shortened by 3 bases and J by 10 bases, with 13 bases between the two germline ends. The CDR3 sequence is 13 residues long.

This clonotype was counted at least ten times. The chain employs TRBV10-3 and TRBJ2-2; tentative D call: TRBD1 (6 bases). The CDR3 runs 13 residues. V was trimmed by 5 bases and J by 3 bases, leaving 7 bases between them. From germline, CDR1 is ENHRY and CDR2 SYGVKD. DNA for the CDR3: TGTGCCATCAGTAACAGGGACACCGGGGAGCTGTTTTTT. Protein product: CAISNRDTGELFF.

This clonotype was detected a few times. The chain carries TRBV20-1 and TRBJ1-1; a possible D gene is TRBD1 (5 bases). V lost 2 bases and J lost 5, with 9 bases in between. Germline CDR1 is DFQATT and CDR2 is SNEGSKA (reference sequence). The CDR3 is made up of 12 amino acids. In nucleotides, the CDR3 is TGCAGTGCTAGAAGGAGGGGAACTGAAGCTTTCTTT. Encoded protein: CSARRRGTEAFF.

This clonotype was seen at least ten times. The chain links TRBV20-1 to TRBJ2-1; D not resolved. V lost 0 bases, J lost 0 bases, and 12 bases lay in between. Germline V gives CDR1 DFQATT, CDR2 SNEGSKA (reference sequence). CDR3 length: 16 amino acids. The CDR3 DNA reads TGCAGTGCTAGAGATTTTGCGTGGAGCTCCTACAATGAGCAGTTCTTC. Translation gives CSARDFAWSSYNEQFF.

This clonotype has ten or more counts. This CDR3 is CASSGQPNQPQHF. The CDR3 DNA is TGTGCCAGCTCAGGACAGCCTAATCAGCCCCAGCATTTT. The chain couples TRBV18 to TRBJ1-5, with a possible D match to TRBD1 (6 bases). The germline CDR1 and CDR2 sequences are KGHSH and LQKENI. CDR3 length: 13 residues. The V end was cut by 5 bases, the J end by 4 bases, with 9 bases between. Drawing the rest from reference TRBV18 and TRBJ1-5, the complete variable domain is NAGVMQNPRHLVRRRGQEARLRCSPMKGHSHVYWYRQLPEEGLKFMVYLQKENIIDESGMPKERFSAEFPKEGPSILRIQQVVRGDSAAYFCASSGQPNQPQHFGDGTRLSIL.

This clonotype was detected ten times or more. The chain links TRBV6-5 to TRBJ2-7, with 7 bases lining up with TRBD1. Germline V gene lookup returns CDR1 MNHEY and CDR2 SVGAGI. The CDR3 extends over 13 amino acids. J gave up 5 bases and V 2 bases, and 3 bases lay outside the gene matches. The CDR3 sequence is CASSYRTGDEQYF. For the CDR3, the DNA is TGTGCCAGCAGTTACCGCACAGGGGACGAGCAGTACTTC.

In this sample, this clonotype turned up a few times. This chain links TRBV4-2 with TRBJ2-1; 14 nucleotides line up with TRBD2. The CDR3 is 20 amino acids. The J segment lost 5 bases and the V segment lost 0 bases, leaving 12 bases of the junction unmatched. Germline CDR1 reads LGHNA; CDR2 reads YNFKEQ. The CDR3 protein is CASSQEGPGLAGVTHNEQFF. CDR3 DNA: TGTGCCAGCAGCCAAGAAGGTCCGGGACTAGCGGGAGTCACGCACAATGAGCAGTTCTTC.

This sequence joins TRBV7-9 and TRBJ2-6; tentatively, D is TRBD2 (6 bases). This CDR3 has 17 amino acids. Germline V CDR1 and CDR2: SEHNR, FQNEAQ (reference sequence). Between the trimmed V and J ends, which lost 1 base and 0 bases, there was a span of 10 bases. CDR3 nucleotide sequence: TGTGCCAGCAGCTTAGACGGGGGAGGCTCTGGGGCCAACGTCCTGACTTTC. Translating gives CASSLDGGGSGANVLTF.

This clonotype has at least ten counts. CDR3 nucleotides: TGTGCCAGCGCCCGCTCCTATTCCTACGAGCAGTACTTC. As protein: CASARSYSYEQYF. This chain joins TRBV6-1 and TRBJ2-7; D remains ambiguous. Germline V CDR1 and CDR2: MNHNS, SASEGT. The CDR3 has 13 residues. The V gene lost 8 bases and the J gene lost 1 base, with 12 bases spanning the gap.

This clonotype was observed at least ten times. CDR3 sequence: CASSEGRQNEAFF. The CDR3 bases are TGTGCCAGCAGTGAGGGCAGGCAAAATGAAGCTTTCTTT. The chain carries TRBV2 and TRBJ1-1; unclear D gene. The germline gives CDR1 SNHLY, CDR2 FYNNEI. Between the trimmed V and J ends, which lost 3 bases and 7 bases, there was a span of 12 bases. The CDR3 covers 13 residues.

This clonotype was counted between two and nine times. Its ends do not fully match the called genes, so a read error is possible. The chain carries TRBV3-1 and TRBJ1-5; D unclear. Germline lookup yields CDR1 LGHDT and CDR2 YNNKEL (reference sequence). The CDR3 length is 15 residues. CDR3 loop: CTSSQDGQGSQPQHF. For the CDR3, the DNA is TGTACCAGCAGCCAAGATGGGCAAGGGTCCCAGCCCCAGCATTTT.

The table lists this clonotype with many counts. The chain joins TRBV28 to TRBJ1-6; TRBD1 might be the D (5 bases). The germline V and J ends were trimmed by 6 bases and 5 bases, with 11 bases remaining between them. Germline values: CDR1 MDHEN, CDR2 SYDVKM. This CDR3 contains 14 residues. The CDR3 nucleotides are TGTGCCAGCAGCTCGGGACGGAATAATTCACCCCTCCACTTT. Translating gives CASSSGRNNSPLHF.

The rearrangement uses TRBV6-1 and TRBJ2-2; 12 bases are a match to TRBD2. Unmatched junction bases numbered 7, after V lost 4 bases and J lost 7 bases. CDR1 MNHNS and CDR2 SASEGT come from the germline V gene. This CDR3 is built from 16 residues. CDR3 loop: CASSVRTSGKDGELFF. The DNA of the CDR3 is TGTGCCAGCAGTGTCCGGACTAGCGGGAAGGACGGGGAGCTGTTTTTT.

This clonotype appeared a few times. Possible read error: a much larger clone is one base away. The chain joins TRBV6-2 or TRBV6-3 to TRBJ1-1; D perhaps matches TRBD1 (5 bases). The CDR3 loop spans 17 amino acids. Germline V gene sequence: CDR1 MNHEY, CDR2 SVGEGT. The V end was cut by 6 bases, the J end by 0 bases, with 20 bases between. The chain's CDR3 is CASRITAGLSLNTEAFF. CDR3 in DNA: TGTGCCAGCAGAATTACAGCGGGACTGTCTTTGAACACTGAAGCTTTCTTT.

V is TRBV9 and J is TRBJ1-2, with D maybe TRBD1 (5 bases). V lost 0 bases, J lost 7 bases, and 10 bases lay in between. CDR3 length: 13 amino acids. In germline, CDR1 is SGDLS, CDR2 YYNGEE. The CDR3 protein is CASSVAEGVGYTF. CDR3 DNA: TGTGCCAGCAGCGTAGCTGAAGGGGTTGGCTACACCTTC.

The chain employs TRBV5-1 and TRBJ2-2; D not certain. Trimming cost V 5 bases and J 0 bases, with 14 bases left between them. The CDR3 length is 16 residues. Germline V gene sequence: CDR1 SGHRS, CDR2 YFSETQ. This chain's CDR3 is CASSPRPSANTGELFF. The CDR3 DNA follows: TGCGCCAGCAGTCCTCGGCCCTCAGCGAACACCGGGGAGCTGTTTTTT.

This clonotype came up many times. The gene calls are TRBV20-1 and TRBJ2-7; 15 bases map to TRBD2. Trimming cost V 5 bases and J 7 bases; bases outside gene matches: 3. CDR1 DFQATT and CDR2 SNEGSKA come from the germline V gene (reference sequence). CDR3 size: 13 residues. The CDR3 loop reads CSAPGLAGGEQYF. The DNA of the CDR3 is TGCAGTGCTCCGGGACTAGCGGGAGGTGAGCAGTACTTC.

This clonotype has at least ten counts. The V gene is TRBV29-1, the J gene TRBJ2-1; 8 bases align to TRBD1. Looked up from germline, CDR1 is SQVTM and CDR2 is ANQGSEA. This CDR3 comprises 12 residues. Unmatched junction bases numbered 8, after V lost 6 bases and J lost 10 bases. In DNA, the CDR3 is TGCAGCGTGGCAGCGACAGGGGTAGAGCAGTTCTTC. Protein sequence: CSVAATGVEQFF.

The V call is TRBV20-1, the J call TRBJ1-1; TRBD1 matches 7 bases. The V gene end was trimmed by 8 bases and the J gene end by 0 bases; junction bases not matched to a gene: 9. This CDR3 is 14 amino acids long. Germline V gene sequence: CDR1 DFQATT, CDR2 SNEGSKA (reference sequence). The CDR3 DNA reads as TGCAGTTTCTCGGGACAGAGCATGAACACTGAAGCTTTCTTT. It codes for CSFSGQSMNTEAFF.